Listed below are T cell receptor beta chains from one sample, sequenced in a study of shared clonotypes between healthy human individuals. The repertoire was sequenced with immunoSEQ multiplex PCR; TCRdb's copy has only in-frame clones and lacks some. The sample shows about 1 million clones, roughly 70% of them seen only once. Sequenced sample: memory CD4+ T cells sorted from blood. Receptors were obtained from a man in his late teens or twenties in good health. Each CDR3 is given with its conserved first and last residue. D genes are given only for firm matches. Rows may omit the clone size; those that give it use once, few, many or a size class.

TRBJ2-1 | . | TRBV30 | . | TGTGCCTGGAGTAGGGGCGGGGTATACAATGAGCAGTTCTTC | CAWSRGGVYNEQFF
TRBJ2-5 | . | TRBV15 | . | TGTGCCACCAGCAGAGCAGGTTGGGAGACCCAGTACTTC | CATSRAGWETQYF
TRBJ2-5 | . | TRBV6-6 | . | TGTGCCAGCAGTTACTTTAACGACCCCGCCGAGACCCAGTACTTC | CASSYFNDPAETQYF
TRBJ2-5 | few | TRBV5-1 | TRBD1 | TGCGCCAGCAGCGGGGGGACAGGAGGAGGCCAAGAGACCCAGTACTTC | CASSGGTGGGQETQYF
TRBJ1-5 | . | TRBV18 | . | TGTGCCAGCTCACCACAAGGGGGCAATCAGCCCCAGCATTTT | CASSPQGGNQPQHF
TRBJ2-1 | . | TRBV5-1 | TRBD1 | TGCGCCAGCAGCCAGGGACAGCGTTACAATGAGCAGTTCTTC | CASSQGQRYNEQFF
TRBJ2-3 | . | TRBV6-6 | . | TGTGCCAGCAGTCCCGAAGGGCTCCGGGGGCTCAACACGCAGTATTTT | CASSPEGLRGLNTQYF
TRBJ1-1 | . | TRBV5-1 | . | TGCGCCAGCAGCCCGCGGCTGGGGATGAACACTGAAGCTTTCTTT | CASSPRLGMNTEAFF
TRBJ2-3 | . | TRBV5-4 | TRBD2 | TGTGCCAGCAGCCGGCGACTAGCGGGGATCACAGATACGCAGTATTTT | CASSRRLAGITDTQYF
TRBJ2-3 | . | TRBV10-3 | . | TGTGCCATCAGTCAATCGGGGGATAACACAGATACGCAGTATTTT | CAISQSGDNTDTQYF
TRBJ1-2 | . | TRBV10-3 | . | TGTGCCATCAGTGGGGGCAGTATGTATGGCTACACCTTC | CAISGGSMYGYTF
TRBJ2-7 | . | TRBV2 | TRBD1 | TGTGCCAGCAGCGACGGGACAGGGGGCGTATTACTCTACGAGCAGTACTTC | CASSDGTGGVLLYEQYF
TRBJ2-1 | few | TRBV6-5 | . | TGTGCCAGCAGCCTTTCTAGGTACTCTGAGCAGTTCTTC | CASSLSRYSEQFF
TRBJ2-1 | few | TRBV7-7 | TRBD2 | TGTGCTAGCAGCCTGGGAGGGAGCAATGAGCAGTTCTTC | CASSLGGSNEQFF
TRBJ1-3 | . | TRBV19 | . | TGTGCCAGTAGTCAACAGGTAGCCTCTGGAAACACCATATATTTT | CASSQQVASGNTIYF
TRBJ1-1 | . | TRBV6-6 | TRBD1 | TGTGCCAGCAGTTACTCGGGCAGGGGGGACACTGAAGCTTTCTTT | CASSYSGRGDTEAFF
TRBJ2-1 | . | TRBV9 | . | TGTGCCAGCAGCGTAGAACCGCTGCCCCATGATGAGCAGTTCTTC | CASSVEPLPHDEQFF
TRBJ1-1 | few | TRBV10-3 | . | TGTGCCATCATCTCAGCAGGGGCTTTCTTT | CAIISAGAFF
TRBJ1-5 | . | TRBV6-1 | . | TGTGCCAGCAGTCCCGACCGGAGCAATCAGCCCCAGCATTTT | CASSPDRSNQPQHF
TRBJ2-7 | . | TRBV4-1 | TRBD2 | TGCGCCAGCAGCCAAGGTTCGGGACTAGATAATTTCTACGAGCAGTACTTC | CASSQGSGLDNFYEQYF
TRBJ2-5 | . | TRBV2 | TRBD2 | TGTGCCAGCAGTGTGGCTAGCGGGAGTCTCACCCAGTACTTC | CASSVASGSLTQYF
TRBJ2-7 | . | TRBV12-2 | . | TGTGCAAGTCGGATCGGGGGGCCCTACGAGCAGTACTTC | CASRIGGPYEQYF
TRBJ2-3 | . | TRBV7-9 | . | TGTGCCAGCAGCTTAGTCTCTAGTACAGGGACAGATACGCAGTATTTT | CASSLVSSTGTDTQYF
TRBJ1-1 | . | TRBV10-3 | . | TGTGCCATCAGTGAGTCGGGAAAAATGAACACTGAAGCTTTCTTT | CAISESGKMNTEAFF